The present TCR beta chain was sequenced within a study of T cell responses to AZD1222 COVID-19 vaccine. Germline V gene lookup returns CDR1 SEHNR and CDR2 FQNEAQ (reference sequence). Between the trimmed V and J ends, which lost 3 bases and 2 bases, there was a span of 5 bases. The CDR3 is 12 residues long. The study, taken as a whole, reports: Only 5 or 6 individuals given AZD1222 were seropositive at baseline. Unmutated regions of variants are reportedly targeted by nearly half of spike-specific TCRs. Spike was spanned by vaccine-associated CD4 TCRs, with dominance at 160-218 and 743-854. Donors skewed white British and female; clonal diversity was possibly underestimated.

The repertoire was sequenced with immunoSEQ multiplex PCR; TCRdb's copy has only in-frame clones and lacks some. The repertoire holds around 88,000 clones, under 90% seen once, with approximately 2.8% in the top ten. This clone was detected a few times. Its target is not known. The sequence was collected from an adult in good health. The chain couples TRBV7-9 to TRBJ2-7; D uncertain. The sample was peripheral blood, taken on day 0 of MenACWY control vaccination. The CDR3 region is CASSFTTYEQYF. The DNA of the CDR3 is TGTGCCAGCAGCTTCACTACCTACGAGCAGTACTTC.